These 13 T cell receptor beta chains originate from one sample sequenced in a study of T cells in Graves' hyperthyroidism and ophthalmopathy. Amplification of TCR beta CDR3 regions used RNA as the template. RT-PCR in the first round (using the HTBI primer set) targeted the TCR CDR3. MiXCR, applied by TCRdb to the multiplex PCR reads, yields one record per CDR3 protein. The sample yields over 700,000 distinct CDR3 sequences, roughly 32% seen once. The sequenced material came from blood. The receptors were gathered from a woman in her forties with Graves' hyperthyroidism.

J is TRBJ2-5 and V is TRBV4-3, with 7 positions matching TRBD1. Germline V gene lookup returns CDR1 LGHNA and CDR2 YSLEER. The CDR3 spans 14 residues. V shed 8 bases and J 5 bases; nucleotides not matched to a gene: 11. CDR3 in DNA: TGCGCCAGCGCCGTGGACAGGACCTCCGAGACCCAGTACTTC. It translates to CASAVDRTSETQYF.

The rearrangement uses TRBV20-1 and TRBJ2-5; maybe TRBD2 (6 bases). Trimming stripped 5 bases from V and 3 bases from J, with 16 bases between. Germline V gives CDR1 DFQATT, CDR2 SNEGSKA (reference sequence). This CDR3 contains 14 residues. The CDR3 loop is CSAGAPAGKETQYF. CDR3 in DNA: TGCAGTGCTGGGGCCCCGGCGGGGAAAGAGACCCAGTACTTC.

This clonotype was observed many times. The gene calls are TRBV2 and TRBJ2-5, with 7 bases aligning to TRBD2. J was trimmed by 2 bases and V by 4 bases; bases with no gene match: 7. Germline V CDR1 and CDR2: SNHLY, FYNNEI. This CDR3 comprises 15 residues. CDR3 nucleotide sequence: TGTGCCAGCAGTGGCCCAGCGGGGATTCAAGAGACCCAGTACTTC. It codes for CASSGPAGIQETQYF. The variable domain in full, with the rest retrieved from reference TRBV2 and TRBJ2-5, is EPEVTQTPSHQVTQMGQEVILRCVPISNHLYFYWYRQILGQKVEFLVSFYNNEISEKSEIFDDQFSVERPDGSNFTLKIRSTKLEDSAMYFCASSGPAGIQETQYFGPGTRLLVL.

V usage is TRBV19 and J usage is TRBJ1-5; D is ambiguous. Germline V CDR1 and CDR2: LNHDA, SQIVND (reference sequence). Deletions cut 4 bases from V and 7 bases from J, with 14 bases between. The CDR3 has 14 residues. CDR3 sequence: CASSTSTPSQPQHF. The CDR3 region has the DNA TGTGCCAGTAGTACCTCGACCCCTTCGCAGCCCCAGCATTTT.

In its sample, this clonotype was seen a few times. For the CDR3, the DNA is TGTGCCAGCAGCCAAGGCGCGGACCTTTCTTACGAGCAGTACTTC. Protein sequence: CASSQGADLSYEQYF. The chain combines TRBV3-1 with TRBJ2-7; no clear D gene. V lost 1 base to trimming and J lost 4 bases, with 14 bases between them. CDR3 length equals 15 residues. Germline lookup yields CDR1 LGHDT and CDR2 YNNKEL (reference sequence).

The sample holds many counts of this clonotype. The DNA for the CDR3 is TGCAGTGCTAGGCGCGAGGCCTACGAGCAGTACTTC. Amino acids: CSARREAYEQYF. The J gene is TRBJ2-7, the V gene TRBV20-1; D is unresolved. Between the trimmed V and J ends, which lost 3 bases and 2 bases, there was a span of 8 bases. The CDR3 spans 12 residues. The germline V gene has CDR1 DFQATT and CDR2 SNEGSKA (reference sequence).

This clonotype was seen ten or more times. The chain carries TRBV11-2 and TRBJ1-6, with a tentative D call TRBD1 (6 bases). Between the trimmed V and J ends, which lost 5 bases and 9 bases, there was a span of 14 bases. CDR1 and CDR2 from the germline V gene are SGHAT and FQNNGV. The CDR3 totals 14 residues. CDR3 region: CASSHRDKPSPLHF. For the CDR3, the DNA is TGTGCCAGCAGCCACCGGGACAAACCTTCACCCCTCCACTTT.

This clonotype was found many times. A much larger clone lies a single base off, so this may be a read error. The chain carries TRBV29-1 and TRBJ1-1; D not resolved. The CDR3 length is 13 residues. CDR1 SQVTM and CDR2 ANQGSEA come from the germline V gene. Trimming pared 1 base from V and 6 bases from J, leaving 12 bases between. The CDR3 sequence is CSVEGAGQAEAFF. The CDR3 coding sequence is TGCAGCGTTGAAGGTGCGGGCCAGGCTGAAGCTTTCTTT.

This clonotype was seen once. This sequence joins TRBV6-2 or TRBV6-3 and TRBJ1-1, with unresolved D. The V and J ends lost 8 bases and 7 bases respectively, with 17 bases between them. Germline values: CDR1 MNHEY, CDR2 SVGEGT. The CDR3 contains 13 residues. As DNA, the CDR3 is TGTGCCAGCGGGCCCCGGAGGCGAAGTGAAGCTTTCTTT. Translation: CASGPRRRSEAFF.

This clonotype has ten or more counts. V usage is TRBV6-5 and J usage is TRBJ2-5; D not resolved. V was shortened by 3 bases and J by 2 bases, with 10 bases between the two germline ends. The length of the CDR3 is 14 residues. CDR1 MNHEY and CDR2 SVGAGI come from the germline V gene. Here the CDR3 reads CASSYLMGQETQYF. The CDR3 nucleotides are TGTGCCAGCAGTTATTTGATGGGTCAAGAGACCCAGTACTTC.

This clonotype was detected only a few times. Mismatch with germline at one junction end may stem from a read error. The chain employs TRBV10-3 and TRBJ2-2; tentatively, D is TRBD2 (5 bases). The CDR3 totals 15 residues. Germline values: CDR1 ENHRY, CDR2 SYGVKD. The CDR3 here is CASSYGALDTGELFF. The DNA of the CDR3 is TGTGCCAGCAGTTACGGTGCACTAGACACCGGGGAGCTGTTTTTT.

The chain joins TRBV6-5 to TRBJ1-1; perhaps TRBD1 as D (5 bases). V lost 0 bases to trimming and J lost 4 bases, with 12 bases between them. The length of the CDR3 is 15 residues. CDR1 and CDR2 (germline): MNHEY, SVGAGI. CDR3 protein: CASSYSSGVGTEAFF. The CDR3 nucleotides are TGTGCCAGCAGTTACTCATCGGGGGTGGGCACTGAAGCTTTCTTT.

This clonotype turned up a few times. The V and J genes are TRBV20-1 and TRBJ2-7; 12 positions agree with TRBD2. The V gene end was trimmed by 5 bases and the J gene end by 3 bases; junction bases not matched to a gene: 2. The CDR3 runs 13 residues. Germline V gene lookup returns CDR1 DFQATT and CDR2 SNEGSKA (reference sequence). CDR3 DNA sequence: TGCAGTGCTGCGACTAGCGGGAGCTACGAGCAGTACTTC. This codes for CSAATSGSYEQYF.